Each of the 28 T cell receptor beta chains below was sequenced from the same sample in a study of early T cells in non-severe SARS-CoV-2 infection. TCRdb re-analysed the 5' RACE reads in MiXCR, keeping a single row per CDR3 protein. The table has about 31,000 distinct CDR3 sequences, around 7% seen once. The starting material was whole blood, obtained at baseline. All receptors come from an adult who was a healthcare worker with PCR-confirmed SARS-CoV-2 infection or an uninfected control (not recorded which).

The chain employs TRBV7-3 and TRBJ2-3; no clear D. Germline V gene lookup returns CDR1 SGHTA and CDR2 FQGTGA. The CDR3 is 13 residues long. V was clipped by 5 bases and J by 4 bases, with 10 bases between them. The CDR3 bases are TGTGCCAGCAGCCCCCCGAGTGCAGATACGCAGTATTTT. Translated: CASSPPSADTQYF.

Details on this clonotype: The conserved closing phenylalanine or tryptophan is absent in this CDR3, likely reflecting a read error. The genes are TRBV7-2 and TRBJ2-3; 11 bases are a match to TRBD2. Germline CDR1 reads SGHTA; CDR2 reads FQGNSA. The CDR3 is made up of 14 amino acids. V dropped 6 bases and J dropped 8; count of bases not matched to a gene: 7. The CDR3 DNA is TGTGCCAGCAGTCCCGGGACTAGCGGAAGTACGCAGTATATT. Its translation is CASSPGTSGSTQYI.

The chain carries TRBV20-1 and TRBJ2-5, with 8 bases fitting TRBD2. CDR1 is DFQATT, CDR2 SNEGSKA, per germline (reference sequence). This CDR3 contains 14 residues. The junction had 11 bases not matched to a gene; V was cut back by 6 bases and J by 5 bases. CDR3 loop: CSAGRAGVKETQYF. The CDR3 DNA follows: TGCAGTGCCGGAAGAGCGGGAGTAAAGGAGACCCAGTACTTC.

This clonotype was found many times. V is TRBV19 and J is TRBJ2-4; D possibly corresponds to TRBD2 (5 bases). CDR1 is LNHDA, CDR2 SQIVND, per germline (reference sequence). The CDR3 covers 14 residues. V lost 5 bases, J lost 3 bases, and 11 bases lay in between. CDR3 sequence reads: CASSEGRFKNIQYF. CDR3 DNA sequence: TGTGCCAGTAGTGAGGGCCGGTTCAAAAACATTCAGTACTTC. The complete variable domain, with remaining parts taken from reference TRBV19 and TRBJ2-4, reads DGGITQSPKYLFRKEGQNVTLSCEQNLNHDAMYWYRQDPGQGLRLIYYSQIVNDFQKGDIAEGYSVSREKKESFPLTVTSAQKNPTAFYLCASSEGRFKNIQYFGAGTRLSVL.

This clonotype was recorded many times. V gene TRBV7-2 combines with J gene TRBJ2-1; no clear D gene. Looked up from germline, CDR1 is SGHTA and CDR2 is FQGNSA. The CDR3 spans 13 residues. Trimming left V 1 base short and J 2 bases short, with 3 bases between. The CDR3 region is CASSLGAYNEQFF. The DNA of the CDR3 is TGTGCCAGCAGCTTAGGAGCCTACAATGAGCAGTTCTTC.

This clonotype was recorded at least ten times. The J gene is TRBJ1-6, the V gene TRBV11-2, with D unresolved. This CDR3 is built from 13 residues. The V and J ends lost 3 bases and 9 bases respectively, with 9 bases between them. Germline CDR1 SGHAT, CDR2 FQNNGV. The CDR3 loop is CASSFGVSSPLHF. For the CDR3, the DNA is TGTGCCAGCAGCTTTGGGGTTAGTTCACCCCTCCACTTT.

In this sample, this clonotype turned up many times. The chain has TRBV28 and TRBJ2-5; unclear D gene. The CDR3 sequence is 10 residues long. CDR1 is MDHEN and CDR2 is SYDVKM in the germline V gene. Trimming took off 6 bases at V and 1 base at J, with 0 bases between the two ends. The CDR3 coding sequence is TGTGCCAGCAGCCAAGAGACCCAGTACTTC. Residues: CASSQETQYF.

The sample holds a few counts of this clonotype. The CDR3 region has the DNA TGTGCCAGCAGTTTAGTCGCGGGCACAGATACGCAGTATTTT. It codes for CASSLVAGTDTQYF. The chain couples TRBV12-3 or TRBV12-4 to TRBJ2-3; no firm D call. The CDR3 consists of 14 residues. Deletions cut 1 base from V and 1 base from J, with 6 bases between.

This clonotype was counted many times. The V gene is TRBV30, the J gene TRBJ2-2; D is possibly TRBD1 (5 bases). CDR3 length: 15 residues. The germline gives CDR1 GTSNPN, CDR2 SVGIG (reference sequence). V lost 0 bases, J lost 6 bases, and 14 bases lay in between. CDR3 amino acids: CAWSVLIEGAGELFF. The CDR3 coding sequence is TGTGCCTGGAGTGTACTGATCGAAGGGGCCGGGGAGCTGTTTTTT.

V and J are TRBV7-9 and TRBJ2-1, with a possible D match to TRBD2 (7 bases). Germline V gene data show CDR1 as SEHNR and CDR2 as FQNEAQ (reference sequence). V was clipped by 5 bases and J by 3 bases, with 20 bases between them. The CDR3 consists of 17 residues. The CDR3 coding sequence is TGTGCCAGCAGCGAACCAAAGGGGGGGAGTTACTACAATGAGCAGTTCTTC. Its protein is CASSEPKGGSYYNEQFF.

This chain's CDR3 is CASSQEGPKGTQYF. The CDR3 bases are TGCGCCAGCAGCCAAGAGGGCCCAAAAGGGACCCAGTACTTC. This chain links TRBV4-1 with TRBJ2-5; no clear D. CDR1 and CDR2 (germline): MGHRA, YSYEKL. V shed 0 bases and J shed 7 bases, with 12 bases lying between them. This CDR3 has 14 amino acids.

This clonotype was seen ten or more times. The V and J genes are TRBV20-1 and TRBJ2-7; D is uncertain. The V end lost 5 bases, the J end lost 3 bases, and 8 bases lay between the germline ends. Germline CDR1 and CDR2: DFQATT and SNEGSKA (reference sequence). This CDR3 comprises 11 residues. CDR3 sequence reads: CSAPGRYEQYF. In nucleotides, the CDR3 is TGCAGTGCTCCTGGGCGCTACGAGCAGTACTTC.

The table lists this clonotype with many counts. This chain uses TRBV18 with TRBJ2-4; no clear D gene. The CDR3 consists of 18 residues. The V gene lost 1 base and the J gene lost 2 bases, with 18 bases spanning the gap. In germline, CDR1 is KGHSH, CDR2 LQKENI. The CDR3 bases are TGTGCCAGCTCACCACTCGCCCACCCGCTAGGAACCAAAAACATTCAGTACTTC. This sequence encodes CASSPLAHPLGTKNIQYF. Filled out from reference TRBV18 and TRBJ2-4, the complete variable domain reads NAGVMQNPRHLVRRRGQEARLRCSPMKGHSHVYWYRQLPEEGLKFMVYLQKENIIDESGMPKERFSAEFPKEGPSILRIQQVVRGDSAAYFCASSPLAHPLGTKNIQYFGAGTRLSVL.

This clonotype has just a few counts. CDR3 coding DNA: TGTGCCAGCAGGGGGTTGCGGCACCCCGCCGTTACGAACACCGGGGAGCTGTTTTTT. This translates into CASRGLRHPAVTNTGELFF. This chain links TRBV6-2 or TRBV6-3 with TRBJ2-2; D is ambiguous. Germline lookup yields CDR1 MNHEY and CDR2 SVGEGT. CDR3 length: 19 residues. Trimming took 6 bases from V and 0 from J, leaving 23 bases between them.

This clonotype was seen a few times. The chain employs TRBV21-1 and TRBJ2-7; the table's D call, TRBD1, was not checked against the DNA. TRBV21-1 is classified as a pseudogene. The CDR3 has 17 amino acids. The CDR3 loop is CASSKEHWYPLSYEQYF. The CDR3 bases are TGTGCCAGCAGCAAAGAACACTGGTATCCCCTATCCTACGAGCAGTACTTC.

This clonotype was recorded many times. The chain combines TRBV4-3 with TRBJ2-3, with D possibly matching TRBD1 (5 bases). The germline gives CDR1 LGHNA, CDR2 YSLEER. The V gene lost 1 base and the J gene lost 2 bases, with 13 bases spanning the gap. CDR3 length: 16 amino acids. The CDR3 reads CASSQGPGSFTDTQYF. The CDR3 nucleotides are TGCGCCAGCAGCCAAGGGCCAGGGTCATTCACAGATACGCAGTATTTT.

The chain links TRBV20-1 to TRBJ1-1, with TRBD1 matching 7 bases. CDR1 and CDR2 from the germline V gene are DFQATT and SNEGSKA (reference sequence). CDR3 length equals 15 residues. The ends lost 5 bases at V and 7 bases at J; junction bases unmatched: 16. The CDR3 DNA is TGCAGTGCTGTCCGAGGGGGCGCTGGCCTAAGTGAAGCTTTCTTT. It codes for CSAVRGGAGLSEAFF.

This clonotype was picked up many times. V is TRBV12-3 or TRBV12-4 and J is TRBJ1-1; no definite D call. This CDR3 has 13 amino acids. Trimming stripped 3 bases from V and 0 bases from J, with 5 bases between. CDR3 coding DNA: TGTGCCAGCAGTTTGCAGTTGAACACTGAAGCTTTCTTT. It encodes CASSLQLNTEAFF.

This clonotype was counted a few times. The CDR3 nucleotides are TGTGCCAGCAGTTTTAGAGATACGCAGTATTTT. This translates into CASSFRDTQYF. The genes are TRBV12-3 or TRBV12-4 and TRBJ2-3; D ambiguous. The CDR3 runs 11 residues. The V gene lost 3 bases and the J gene lost 5 bases, with 3 bases spanning the gap.

This clonotype was picked up a small number of times. This chain uses TRBV7-8 with TRBJ1-1; TRBD1 agrees at 9 bases. The germline V gene has CDR1 SGHVS and CDR2 FQNEAQ. This CDR3 contains 15 residues. Trimming removed 6 bases from V and 5 bases from J; junction bases left unmatched: 10. The CDR3 DNA reads TGTGCCAGCAGATCACCGGGACAGGGAAGAACTGAAGCTTTCTTT. Protein: CASRSPGQGRTEAFF.

At least ten counts were recorded for this clonotype. The chain combines TRBV4-1 with TRBJ2-2; the D gene is possibly TRBD2 (5 bases). CDR1 is MGHRA and CDR2 is YSYEKL in the germline V gene. Trimming cost V 2 bases and J 5 bases, with 12 bases left between them. The CDR3 is 15 residues long. The CDR3 nucleotides read TGCGCCAGCAGCCAACGTAGTGGCGGGACCGGGGAGCTGTTTTTT. It is translated as CASSQRSGGTGELFF.

This clonotype came up many times. J is TRBJ2-7 and V is TRBV29-1; possible D gene TRBD2, 5 bases. CDR3 length: 12 amino acids. Germline-derived CDR1 and CDR2 are SQVTM and ANQGSEA. V was cut by 4 bases and J by 0 bases, with 7 bases left in between. The CDR3 DNA reads TGCAGCGTTGCTAGCACCTCCTACGAGCAGTACTTC. Translation gives CSVASTSYEQYF.

This clonotype has ten or more counts. V is TRBV7-6 and J is TRBJ1-1; TRBD1 aligns across 8 bases. This CDR3 is built from 16 residues. The V gene's germline CDR1 is SGHVS and CDR2 FNYEAQ. The trim removed 0 bases at V and 3 bases at J, leaving 6 bases unmatched. CDR3 region: CASSLAGDRFYTEAFF. In DNA form, the CDR3 reads TGTGCCAGCAGCTTAGCTGGGGACAGGTTCTACACTGAAGCTTTCTTT.

This clonotype was found a few times. J is TRBJ2-5 and V is TRBV11-3; D unresolved. V was shortened by 1 base and J by 2 bases, with 8 bases between the two germline ends. Germline CDR1 is SGHNT and CDR2 is YENEEA. The CDR3 loop spans 14 amino acids. The CDR3 reads CASSLGPNQETQYF. The CDR3, as DNA: TGTGCCAGCAGCTTAGGCCCAAATCAAGAGACCCAGTACTTC.

The V call is TRBV19, the J call TRBJ2-1; 13 bases are a match to TRBD2. This CDR3 spans 17 amino acids. The trim removed 8 bases at V and 0 bases at J, leaving 7 bases unmatched. Germline assignment: CDR1 LNHDA and CDR2 SQIVND (reference sequence). The CDR3 DNA follows: TGTGCCAGTTCGACTAGCGGGAGGTTTAGCTCCTACAATGAGCAGTTCTTC. Translating it yields CASSTSGRFSSYNEQFF.

The rearrangement uses TRBV3-1 and TRBJ1-3; 7 nucleotides match TRBD1. Looked up from germline, CDR1 is LGHDT and CDR2 is YNNKEL (reference sequence). V lost 8 bases, J lost 0 bases, and 7 bases stayed unmatched. The length of the CDR3 is 15 residues. CDR3 residues: CASGGQPSSGNTIYF. CDR3 sequence (DNA): TGTGCCAGCGGGGGACAGCCGAGCTCTGGAAACACCATATATTTT.

The chain recombines TRBV9 with TRBJ2-1; 9 positions agree with TRBD2. Germline V gene lookup returns CDR1 SGDLS and CDR2 YYNGEE. The CDR3 spans 17 residues. V trimming: 0 bases; J trimming: 4 bases; junction bases outside the gene matches: 8. The CDR3 nucleotides are TGTGCCAGCAGCGTAGTTGGCGGGAGGGCCACATACAATGAGCAGTTCTTC. Protein product: CASSVVGGRATYNEQFF.

This clonotype was recorded many times. The chain recombines TRBV4-2 with TRBJ1-2; D is undetermined. The CDR3 totals 15 residues. Trimming cost V 4 bases and J 0 bases, with 12 bases left between them. Germline lookup yields CDR1 LGHNA and CDR2 YNFKEQ. The CDR3 region has the DNA TGTGCCAGCAGCCCTGCCGCCGGGACTAACTATGGCTACACCTTC. This sequence encodes CASSPAAGTNYGYTF.